This entry features one T cell receptor beta chain sequence. Deletions cut 5 bases from V and 3 bases from J, with 13 bases between. This CDR3 contains 14 residues. Germline V gene sequence: CDR1 SNHLY, CDR2 FYNNEI. TCRdb's copy holds only in-frame clones and misses some; the assay was immunoSEQ multiplex PCR. The top ten hold approximately 2.1% of the sample, which has over 150,000 clones, about nine tenths seen once. This entry is derived from a study of blood T cell repertoires in COVID-19. Across the whole study: Sites in the United States, Italy and Spain provided acute and convalescent COVID-19 samples. Sample material is recorded as cDNA or gDNA derived from T cells, B-cell-depleted T cells, or PBMCs.

The sequenced sample consisted of PBMCs or T cells enriched from blood (not recorded which). The receptor was derived from a woman in her 30s who had recovered from COVID-19. The chain employs TRBV2 and TRBJ2-5; D may be TRBD2 (5 bases). The CDR3 coding sequence is TGTGCCAGCAGTCCAACTAGAAGGGAAGAGACCCAGTACTTC. It specifies CASSPTRREETQYF.